This T cell receptor beta chain was profiled in a study of blood T cells in healthy people across ages. Study findings and constraints: As age increased, TCR beta diversity per million T cells fell in a roughly linear fashion. The study found more naive CD4+ cells and higher diversity in long-lived than aged donors.

It was with a sample-barcoded 5' primer and a J-beta primer mix that a second PCR of about 6 to 12 cycles was run. TCRdb ran MiXCR on the 5' RACE reads and lists one entry per CDR3 protein. The data contain about 1.1 million distinct CDR3 sequences, 35% to 40% of them singletons. This clonotype was recorded a few times. Its antigen is as yet unknown. A minimum of 7 million PBMCs was isolated per sample. Germline V gene sequence: CDR1 DFQATT, CDR2 SNEGSKA (reference sequence). CDR3 length: 16 residues. V lost 0 bases and J lost 3; bases outside the gene matches: 10. Sequencing input: blood. The V call is TRBV20-1, the J call TRBJ1-1; 7 bases match TRBD1. The TCR sequence derives from a man younger than 30 in good health. The CDR3 DNA is TGCAGTGCTAGAGATCTTAGACGGGGACAGTACACTGAAGCTTTCTTT. Translated, it gives CSARDLRRGQYTEAFF.